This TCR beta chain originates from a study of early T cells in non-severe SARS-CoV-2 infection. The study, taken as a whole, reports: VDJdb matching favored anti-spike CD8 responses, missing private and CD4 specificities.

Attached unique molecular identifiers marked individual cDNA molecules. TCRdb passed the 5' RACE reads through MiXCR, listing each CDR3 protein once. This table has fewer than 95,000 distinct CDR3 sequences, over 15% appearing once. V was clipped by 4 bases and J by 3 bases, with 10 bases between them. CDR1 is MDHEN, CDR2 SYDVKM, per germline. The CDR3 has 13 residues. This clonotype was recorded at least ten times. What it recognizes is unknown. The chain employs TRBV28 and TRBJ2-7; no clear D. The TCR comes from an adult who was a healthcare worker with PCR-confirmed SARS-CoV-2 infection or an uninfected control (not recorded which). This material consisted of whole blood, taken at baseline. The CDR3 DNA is TGTGCCAGCAGTTCGAACAGCCTCTACGAGCAGTACTTC. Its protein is CASSSNSLYEQYF.